The rows below give T cell receptor beta chains drawn from one sample of a study of T cells after yellow fever vaccination. TCRdb processed the 5' RACE reads anew with MiXCR; each CDR3 protein has one entry. In the table there are roughly 68,000 distinct CDR3 sequences, about 7% of which are singletons. Sequencing used CD8+ T cells sorted from PBMCs, obtained roughly 45 days after the first yellow fever vaccination. All receptors come from a man aged 18 to 29 who received the YFV17D yellow fever vaccine. Each CDR3 is given with its conserved first and last residue. Fields, in order: V gene, D gene, J gene, clone size, CDR3 protein, CDR3 DNA. D genes are given only for firm matches. Only some rows state a clone size, as once, few, many or a class for expanded clones.

>TRBV25-1|.|TRBJ1-2|few
CASSEAGSIYGYTF
TGTGCCAGCAGTGAAGCAGGCAGCATCTATGGCTACACCTTC
>TRBV4-1|TRBD2|TRBJ2-1|few
CASSQASGGAAFDEQFF
TGCGCCAGCAGCCAAGCCAGCGGGGGGGCGGCTTTCGATGAGCAGTTCTTC
>TRBV7-2|.|TRBJ1-6|many
CASSLRWQGLWPLHF
TGTGCCAGCAGCTTAAGATGGCAAGGATTGTGGCCCCTCCACTTT
>TRBV12-3/TRBV12-4|.|TRBJ2-2|many
CASSSRRIGAAGELFF
TGTGCCAGCAGTTCGAGACGGATAGGGGCCGCCGGGGAGCTGTTTTTT
>TRBV6-6|.|TRBJ1-2|.
CASNTGSYGYTF
TGTGCCAGCAACACAGGGTCCTATGGCTACACCTTC
>TRBV6-1|TRBD2|TRBJ2-5|.
CASRKGAGEETQYF
TGTGCCAGCAGGAAGGGAGCGGGGGAAGAGACCCAGTACTTC
>TRBV7-2|TRBD1|TRBJ2-3|many
CASSPRGRADTQYF
TGTGCCAGCAGCCCAAGGGGGCGCGCAGATACGCAGTATTTT
>TRBV7-2|.|TRBJ2-5|few
CASSLGPGVQETQYF
TGTGCCAGCAGCTTAGGACCGGGGGTCCAAGAGACCCAGTACTTC
>TRBV7-6|.|TRBJ1-1|many
CASSPPGASTEAFF
TGTGCCAGCAGTCCACCGGGGGCCTCCACTGAAGCTTTCTTT
>TRBV7-2|TRBD1|TRBJ2-2|many
CASSVPTGVAGELFF
TGTGCCAGCAGCGTACCGACAGGGGTGGCCGGGGAGCTGTTTTTT
>TRBV13|TRBD2|TRBJ2-3|.
CASSPLAGGLTDTQYF
TGTGCCAGCAGCCCACTAGCGGGGGGGCTTACAGATACGCAGTATTTT
>TRBV6-5|.|TRBJ1-1|many
CASSPGGAEAFF
TGTGCCAGCAGCCCCGGGGGCGCTGAAGCTTTCTTT
>TRBV24-1|.|TRBJ1-1|.
CATSDLENTEAFF
TGTGCCACCAGTGATCTCGAGAACACTGAAGCTTTCTTT
>TRBV5-1|TRBD2|TRBJ2-5|.
CASSFPSSGGAQETQYF
TGCGCCAGCAGCTTCCCCTCTAGCGGGGGGGCCCAAGAGACCCAGTACTTC
>TRBV4-2|TRBD1|TRBJ1-1|few
CASSPRTGGTEAFF
TGTGCCAGCAGCCCCAGGACAGGGGGGACTGAAGCTTTCTTT
>TRBV7-8|.|TRBJ2-3|many
CASRTTRGLRVGDTQYF
TGTGCCAGCAGAACAACCAGGGGCCTGCGGGTTGGGGATACGCAGTATTTT
>TRBV4-2|TRBD2|TRBJ2-1|few
CASSQDLGLAGGNEQFF
TGTGCCAGCAGCCAAGATTTGGGACTAGCGGGGGGGAATGAGCAGTTCTTC
>TRBV20-1|TRBD1|TRBJ2-5|many
CSAGDREGTQETQYF
TGCAGTGCTGGGGACAGGGAGGGAACACAAGAGACCCAGTACTTC
>TRBV7-6|TRBD1|TRBJ2-1|many
CASSLRQGAYEQFF
TGTGCCAGCAGCTTAAGACAGGGGGCCTATGAGCAGTTCTTC
>TRBV7-9|TRBD1|TRBJ1-2|.
CASGDGQGGDGYTF
TGTGCCAGCGGCGACGGACAGGGGGGTGATGGCTACACCTTC
>TRBV9|TRBD2|TRBJ2-3|.
CASNGASGGISVTDTQYF
TGTGCCAGCAACGGGGCTAGCGGGGGAATAAGCGTCACAGATACGCAGTATTTT
>TRBV9|TRBD1|TRBJ2-7|many
CASSGHRDRGYEQYF
TGTGCCAGCAGCGGACACCGGGACAGGGGTTACGAGCAGTACTTC
>TRBV28|TRBD1|TRBJ2-6|.
CASSPTGAAGANVLTF
TGTGCCAGCAGTCCGACAGGGGCCGCTGGGGCCAACGTCCTGACTTTC
>TRBV7-2|TRBD2|TRBJ2-3|many
CASSYPSQRGADTQYF
TGTGCCAGCAGCTACCCCAGTCAGCGGGGGGCAGATACGCAGTATTTT
>TRBV7-6|TRBD1|TRBJ2-2|many
CASSPWTGRRTGELFF
TGTGCCAGCAGCCCCTGGACAGGGCGGCGGACCGGGGAGCTGTTTTTT
>TRBV7-3|.|TRBJ2-3|many
CASSLSGIEWQYF
TGTGCCAGCAGCTTATCGGGAATCGAGTGGCAGTATTTT
>TRBV7-6|.|TRBJ2-7|many
CASSLTGYSYEQYF
TGTGCCAGCAGCTTGACAGGTTATTCCTACGAGCAGTACTTC
>TRBV5-1|.|TRBJ2-7|many
CASSLAILTDYEQYF
TGCGCCAGCAGCTTGGCCATACTGACGGACTACGAGCAGTACTTC
>TRBV6-5|.|TRBJ2-2|many
CASSYAGFLNTGELFF
TGTGCCAGCAGTTACGCGGGGTTTCTTAACACCGGGGAGCTGTTTTTT
>TRBV4-1|.|TRBJ2-7|many
CASSHRQAWSSYEQYF
TGCGCCAGCAGCCATAGACAGGCCTGGAGCTCCTACGAGCAGTACTTC
>TRBV10-3|TRBD2|TRBJ2-1|many
CATAGLAVYNEQFF
TGTGCCACAGCGGGACTAGCGGTTTACAATGAGCAGTTCTTC
>TRBV7-9|TRBD1|TRBJ2-5|many
CASSSDPQGAVETQYF
TGTGCCAGCAGCTCCGACCCACAGGGGGCCGTAGAGACCCAGTACTTC
>TRBV11-2|.|TRBJ2-5|few
CASSSPGGWETQYF
TGTGCCAGCAGCTCCCCCGGGGGTTGGGAGACCCAGTACTTC
>TRBV11-2|TRBD2|TRBJ2-3|many
CASSPGGLGLDTQYF
TGTGCCAGCAGCCCCGGGGGACTAGGCTTAGATACGCAGTATTTT
>TRBV20-1|.|TRBJ2-1|.
CWGQAPFSRTLNNEQFF
TGCTGGGGCCAGGCTCCGTTCTCTCGGACATTGAACAATGAGCAGTTCTTC
>TRBV9|.|TRBJ2-7|many
CASSPGTSSYEQYF
TGTGCCAGCAGCCCCGGGACATCCTCCTACGAGCAGTACTTC
>TRBV20-1|TRBD2|TRBJ2-3|.
CSAAEISGGGVDTQYF
TGCAGTGCTGCAGAGATAAGTGGCGGGGGGGTAGATACGCAGTATTTT
>TRBV5-6|.|TRBJ2-3|.
CASSSSGADTQYF
TGTGCCAGCAGCTCCTCAGGGGCAGATACGCAGTATTTT
>TRBV12-3/TRBV12-4|TRBD2|TRBJ2-3|many
CASSFLVGRGDTDTQYF
TGTGCCAGCAGTTTTCTTGTCGGGCGGGGGGACACAGATACGCAGTATTTT
>TRBV7-9|.|TRBJ2-1|many
CASSLRAANNEQFF
TGTGCCAGCAGCCTAAGGGCGGCAAACAATGAGCAGTTCTTC
>TRBV6-5|.|TRBJ2-5|many
CASSYWGVEETQYF
TGTGCCAGCAGTTACTGGGGGGTGGAAGAGACCCAGTACTTC
>TRBV15|.|TRBJ2-2|many
CATSRGEIGGELFF
TGTGCCACCAGCAGAGGGGAGATTGGCGGGGAGCTGTTTTTT
>TRBV4-3|TRBD1|TRBJ2-3|many
CASGAGTGGVDTQYF
TGCGCCAGCGGCGCCGGGACAGGGGGAGTAGATACGCAGTATTTT